The clone carrying this T cell receptor (beta chain) is large (0.1 to 1%) by share. What it binds is not known. V lost 3 bases, J lost 5 bases, and 11 bases lay in between. The CDR3 is 15 residues long. The V gene's germline CDR1 is PRHDT and CDR2 FYEKMQ (reference sequence). The entry originates in a study of somatic mutations in cytotoxic T cells in rheumatoid arthritis. Study-level findings and limits: Rheumatoid arthritis patients and age-matched healthy controls showed no significant difference in CD8+ T-cell clonality.

Clones were sequenced by immunoSEQ multiplex PCR, and TCRdb holds only the in-frame ones, with some missing. Seen here are around 12,000 clones, 65% to 80% observed once, and the top ten hold about 38%. Material: CD8+ T cells sorted from blood. The chain links TRBV13 to TRBJ1-6, with D tentatively TRBD1 (6 bases). The TCR originated in an adult with rheumatoid arthritis. Written as DNA, the CDR3 is TGTGCCAGCAGCTTTACAAGGGGGAATAATTCACCCCTCCACTTT. The encoded protein is CASSFTRGNNSPLHF.